This T cell receptor beta chain was captured in a study of shared clonotypes between healthy human individuals. Study-level findings and limits: Naive CD4 clonotype sharing across a handful of donors was 4% to 5%.

CDR1 and CDR2 from the germline V gene are SGHRS and YFSETQ. This CDR3 contains 17 residues. Trimming took 0 bases from V and 8 from J, leaving 21 bases between them. TCRdb's copy holds only in-frame clones and misses some; the assay was immunoSEQ multiplex PCR. The sample lists about 600,000 clones, around 97% occurring once. Note on this clone: The target antigen is unknown.

The sample taken for sequencing was naive CD4+ T cells sorted from blood. Regarding subset: CD45RA+ positively selected. The TCR originated in a woman aged 25 to 45 in good health. The V gene is TRBV5-1, the J gene TRBJ2-1; perhaps TRBD2 as D (6 bases). CDR3 in amino acids: CASSLGAGILEMHEQFF. CDR3 in DNA: TGCGCCAGCAGCTTGGGTGCGGGGATTCTAGAGATGCATGAGCAGTTCTTC. Variable domain in full (rest from reference TRBV5-1 and TRBJ2-1): KAGVTQTPRYLIKTRGQQVTLSCSPISGHRSVSWYQQTPGQGLQFLFEYFSETQRNKGNFPGRFSGRQFSNSRSEMNVSTLELGDSALYLCASSLGAGILEMHEQFFGPGTRLTVL.